Sequencing of this TCR beta chain was carried out in a study of blood T cell repertoires in COVID-19. The wider study: Both acute and convalescent COVID-19 samples were obtained from the United States, Italy and Spain. In each case, the material was cDNA or gDNA derived from T cells, B-cell-depleted T cells, or PBMCs.

Original data processing: For nucleated cells, counts were estimated from reference gene primer amplification. Repertoires were generated with immunoSEQ multiplex PCR, while TCRdb's copy carries only in-frame clones and drops some. Clone size and V and J calls were adopted from that table, with D and trimming inferred from the DNA. The repertoire includes 200,000 to 250,000 clones, about 83% of them detected once, and 4.8% sits in the top ten. The CDR3 runs to 16 residues. Per the germline V gene, CDR1 is SGHRS and CDR2 is YFSETQ. V lost 3 bases, J lost 0 bases, and 12 bases lay in between. Exposed enrollees encountered a COVID-19 case at some point within 2 weeks before study entry. In this sample, this clone turned up once.

This sequence was found in a woman in her forties or fifties who had been exposed to COVID-19. Material: PBMCs or T cells enriched from blood (not recorded which). V gene TRBV5-1 combines with J gene TRBJ1-4; tentatively, D is TRBD1 (5 bases). The CDR3 spells CASSWKTAATNEKLFF. CDR3 nucleotide sequence: TGCGCCAGCAGCTGGAAGACAGCTGCAACTAATGAAAAACTGTTTTTT.